This is a list of T cell receptor beta chains from one sample in a study of OX40 agonist ivuxolimab in advanced cancers. The table came from immunoSEQ multiplex PCR; TCRdb's copy has only in-frame clones and leaves some out. The table records about 67,000 clones, 75% to 95% of them present only once. The sequences come from CD4+ or CD8+ T cells sorted from blood, collected in a trial of the OX40 agonist ivuxolimab. These receptors all come from an adult with an advanced solid tumor such as melanoma, head and neck, liver or kidney cancer. Each CDR3 is given with its conserved first and last residue. D genes are given only for firm matches. Clone size is shown for a subset of rows, as once, few, many or a class of expanded clone.

D	V	J	size	DNA	CDR3
NA	TRBV20-1	TRBJ1-2	once	TGCAGTGCTCCGGGCGACTATGGCTACACCTTC	CSAPGDYGYTF
TRBD1	TRBV7-9	TRBJ1-1	NA	TGTGCCAGCAGCATACAGGGGATGAACACTGAAGCTTTCTTT	CASSIQGMNTEAFF
TRBD2	TRBV6-5	TRBJ2-7	few	TGTGCCAGCAGTTACTCGATAGTTGGGAGGGCCTACGAGCAGTACTTC	CASSYSIVGRAYEQYF
NA	TRBV18	TRBJ2-5	NA	TGTGCCAGCTCACCACGCCACGAAGAGACCCAGTACTTC	CASSPRHEETQYF
NA	TRBV7-9	TRBJ2-5	NA	TGTGCCAGCAGCCCCGCCAGTACGGGAGATTTGACAGAGACCCAGTACTTC	CASSPASTGDLTETQYF
NA	TRBV5-5	TRBJ2-3	NA	TGTGCCAGCAGCTTCGGGCAGGGGCCGGCAGATACGCAGTATTTT	CASSFGQGPADTQYF
NA	TRBV6-1	TRBJ2-7	NA	TGTGCCAGCAGCCGTGGCACAAACTACGAGCAGTACTTC	CASSRGTNYEQYF
TRBD1	TRBV6-1	TRBJ2-7	NA	TGTGCCAGCACCAAGGACAGGGACCACGAGCAGTACTTC	CASTKDRDHEQYF
NA	TRBV7-9	TRBJ2-7	NA	TGTGCCAGCAGCTTAAGTCGCACCGGCGAGCAGTACTTC	CASSLSRTGEQYF
TRBD2	TRBV9	TRBJ2-1	NA	TGTGCCAGCAGCGTAGCTAGCGGGAGGGGGAATGAGCAGTTCTTC	CASSVASGRGNEQFF
NA	TRBV7-9	TRBJ1-1	NA	TGTGCCAGCAGCTTTCATGCGTCGGGGGGCGACGAAGCTTTCTTT	CASSFHASGGDEAFF
TRBD2	TRBV7-9	TRBJ2-1	NA	TGTGCCAGCAGCTTAGACGGCGGGAGAGGCAATGAGCAGTTCTTC	CASSLDGGRGNEQFF
TRBD2	TRBV7-9	TRBJ2-3	medium-sized	TGTGCCAGCAGCCCCGGACTAGTGGATACGCAGTATTTT	CASSPGLVDTQYF
NA	TRBV7-9	TRBJ2-7	once	TGTGCCAGCGTTTCGGGCTACGAGCAGTACTTC	CASVSGYEQYF
NA	TRBV7-2	TRBJ2-7	NA	TGTGCCAGCAGCCCCTGGTTGGGCGGCCCCTCCTACGAGCAGTACTTC	CASSPWLGGPSYEQYF
NA	TRBV27	TRBJ2-2	NA	TGTGCCAGCAGTTTAGTCCTAGGGGACACCGGGGAGCTGTTTTTT	CASSLVLGDTGELFF
NA	TRBV18	TRBJ2-3	NA	TGTGCCAGCTCACCAGGAGCAGGGAACACAGATACGCAGTATTTT	CASSPGAGNTDTQYF
NA	TRBV9	TRBJ1-2	NA	TGTGCCAGCAACGACCCAGGGCGGATTACTAACTATGGCTACACCTTC	CASNDPGRITNYGYTF
TRBD1	TRBV11-3	TRBJ2-7	once	TGTGCCAGCAGCTTAGGACAGACAGGGTACTACGAGCAGTACTTC	CASSLGQTGYYEQYF
TRBD2	TRBV10-3	TRBJ2-1	NA	TGTGCCATCAGTGACCTAGCGGGAGTCAACAATGAGCAGTTCTTC	CAISDLAGVNNEQFF
NA	TRBV5-1	TRBJ2-7	NA	TGCGCCAGCAGCTTACTAGGCTACGAGCAGTACTTC	CASSLLGYEQYF
TRBD2	TRBV27	TRBJ2-3	NA	TGTGCCAGCAGTTTTCAGCGGGAGGTTGCAGATACGCAGTATTTT	CASSFQREVADTQYF
TRBD1	TRBV6-5	TRBJ2-3	NA	TGTGCCAGCAGTTACCGGGACAGGGTGAGCACAGATACGCAGTATTTT	CASSYRDRVSTDTQYF
TRBD2	TRBV19	TRBJ2-7	NA	TGTGCCAGTAGTAGGGGACTAGCGGGAGGACGCTCCTACGAGCAGTACTTC	CASSRGLAGGRSYEQYF
NA	TRBV27	TRBJ2-7	NA	TGTGCCAGCAGTTTAGTAGGAGGAGGCGTCCACGAGCAGTACTTC	CASSLVGGGVHEQYF
NA	TRBV6-5	TRBJ1-1	few	TGTGCCAGCAGCTATACACGGATCGTGAACACTGAAGCTTTCTTT	CASSYTRIVNTEAFF
TRBD2	TRBV4-1	TRBJ2-1	NA	TGCGCCAGCAGCCCAGCGGGACTAGCGGAATACAATGAGCAGTTCTTC	CASSPAGLAEYNEQFF
TRBD2	TRBV19	TRBJ2-1	NA	TGTGCCAGTAGTGCGGCTAGCGGAGCCCCGGCGGGTGAGCAGTTCTTC	CASSAASGAPAGEQFF
TRBD1	TRBV28	TRBJ1-1	NA	TGTGCCAGCAGCCTACGGGACAGGAACACTGAAGCTTTCTTT	CASSLRDRNTEAFF
TRBD1	TRBV19	TRBJ2-2	NA	TGTGCCAGTACTCCGGACAGGGGCGACCCCGGCGGGGAGCTGTTTTTT	CASTPDRGDPGGELFF
NA	TRBV5-8	TRBJ2-1	NA	TGTGCCAGCAGTCAGGGCGGGTTTGAGCAGTTCTTC	CASSQGGFEQFF
NA	TRBV27	TRBJ2-3	NA	TGTGCCAGCAGTTTCTTAGAGGGATACAGCACAGATACGCAGTATTTT	CASSFLEGYSTDTQYF
NA	TRBV7-2	TRBJ1-5	NA	TGTGCCAGCAGCTTTCCAGGGCACAATCAGCCCCAGCATTTT	CASSFPGHNQPQHF
NA	TRBV15	TRBJ2-1	NA	TGTGCCACCAGCAGAGATGAGGGGGGTCTAACCTACAATGAGCAGTTCTTC	CATSRDEGGLTYNEQFF
NA	TRBV10-3	TRBJ1-1	NA	TGTGCCATCAGTGAGTCTTCGTTTCTCGGGAACACTGAAGCTTTCTTT	CAISESSFLGNTEAFF
TRBD2	TRBV7-6	TRBJ2-2	once	TGTGCCAGCAGCGAAATAGCGGGAACGAACACCGGGGAGCTGTTTTTT	CASSEIAGTNTGELFF
NA	TRBV4-1	TRBJ1-1	NA	TGCGCCAGCAGCCAAGATAGGGACGGAATGAACACTGAAGCTTTCTTT	CASSQDRDGMNTEAFF
NA	TRBV27	TRBJ2-1	NA	TGTGCCAGCAGTTTAGGGCACAACAATGAGCAGTTCTTC	CASSLGHNNEQFF
TRBD2	TRBV16	TRBJ2-5	NA	TGTGCCAGCAGCCAATCTAGCGGGGGAGAGACCCAGTACTTC	CASSQSSGGETQYF
TRBD2	TRBV19	TRBJ2-3	once	TGTGCCAGTAGTAGACTAGCGGGGACAGATACGCAGTATTTT	CASSRLAGTDTQYF
TRBD1	TRBV4-2	TRBJ1-4	NA	TGTGCCAGCAGCCAAGATTCCGGGACAGAAGATGAAAAACTGTTTTTT	CASSQDSGTEDEKLFF
TRBD2	TRBV7-2	TRBJ2-7	once	TGTGCCAGCAGCTTTGTCGGGAGGGCCATGTACGAGCAGTACTTC	CASSFVGRAMYEQYF
NA	TRBV29-1	TRBJ1-2	NA	TGCAGCGTTGTCGATCCAGGTTATGGCTACACCTTC	CSVVDPGYGYTF
NA	TRBV15	TRBJ2-7	once	TGTGCCACCAGCCCCATGGAGGGCTCCTACGAGCAGTACTTC	CATSPMEGSYEQYF
NA	TRBV7-6	TRBJ2-3	NA	TGTGCCAGCAGCTATCTTATCGGACCCCAAGATACGCAGTATTTT	CASSYLIGPQDTQYF
NA	TRBV11-1	TRBJ2-7	NA	TGTGCCAGCAGCTTAGGCTATTCCTACGAGCAGTACTTC	CASSLGYSYEQYF
TRBD2	TRBV14	TRBJ2-7	NA	TGTGCCAGCAGCCGCACAGCGGGGAGCTTGGGCGAGCAGTACTTC	CASSRTAGSLGEQYF
NA	TRBV28	TRBJ2-7	NA	TGTGCCAGCAGTGGGGATATTCACGAGCAGTACTTC	CASSGDIHEQYF
NA	TRBV4-2	TRBJ2-7	NA	TGTGCCAGCAGTCCTACGATTGGGTTGGGTCCGGAGCAGTACTTC	CASSPTIGLGPEQYF
TRBD1	TRBV4-1	TRBJ2-1	NA	TGCGCCAGCAGCCTACCGGGGGACAGGGTTCAGGACAATGAGCAGTTCTTC	CASSLPGDRVQDNEQFF
NA	TRBV5-6	TRBJ1-5	NA	TGTGCCAGCAGCTTGAGGGCCCAGGATAGCAATCAGCCCCAGCATTTT	CASSLRAQDSNQPQHF
NA	TRBV4-2	TRBJ1-1	medium-sized	TGTGCCAGCAGCCAAGTGGACACTGAAGCTTTCTTT	CASSQVDTEAFF
TRBD1	TRBV7-2	TRBJ1-4	NA	TGTGCCAGCAGCTGGACAGGGGATATTGAAAAACTGTTTTTT	CASSWTGDIEKLFF
TRBD2	TRBV7-2	TRBJ2-5	NA	TGTGCCAGCAGAGGGGCGGGAGGGCAAGAGACCCAGTACTTC	CASRGAGGQETQYF